Following are 29 T cell receptor beta chains from one sample sequenced in a study of blood T cell repertoires in COVID-19. The method was immunoSEQ multiplex PCR; TCRdb's version includes in-frame clones alone and lacks a portion of them. The sample lists under 250,000 clones; 86% were seen once. Sequenced input: peripheral blood. Every receptor here comes from an elderly woman with COVID-19, enrolled during active disease.

The gene calls are TRBV6-5 and TRBJ1-3; D uncertain. The CDR3 is 14 amino acids. Trimming removed 9 bases at V and 2 bases at J, with 14 bases between. Germline V gives CDR1 MNHEY, CDR2 SVGAGI. The CDR3 DNA sequence: TGTGCCAGTACACTGGCGGGAGCTGGAAACACCATATATTTT. Translated, it gives CASTLAGAGNTIYF.

V and J are TRBV18 and TRBJ2-2, with 9 bases identical to TRBD1. The CDR3 loop spans 16 amino acids. Germline V gene lookup returns CDR1 KGHSH and CDR2 LQKENI. V dropped 3 bases and J dropped 3; count of bases not matched to a gene: 5. Written as DNA, the CDR3 is TGTGCCAGCTCACCTCCGGGGACAGGGTACACCGGGGAGCTGTTTTTT. This encodes CASSPPGTGYTGELFF.

The gene calls are TRBV20-1 and TRBJ1-5; D unclear. Looked up from germline, CDR1 is DFQATT and CDR2 is SNEGSKA (reference sequence). CDR3 length: 15 residues. V lost 3 bases and J 0 bases, leaving 12 bases between the germline ends. CDR3 sequence: CSASEAETSNQPQHF. Written as DNA, the CDR3 is TGCAGTGCTAGTGAGGCAGAAACTAGCAATCAGCCCCAGCATTTT.

The rearrangement joins TRBV5-4 to TRBJ2-5; 8 bases match TRBD1. CDR3 length: 13 amino acids. J gave up 4 bases and V 6 bases, and 5 bases lay outside the gene matches. Germline lookup yields CDR1 SGHNT and CDR2 YYREEE (reference sequence). The CDR3 spells CASTPQGAETQYF. The CDR3 nucleotides are TGTGCCAGCACCCCCCAGGGGGCAGAGACCCAGTACTTC.

With regard to this clone: Other DNA sequences in the same sample also yield this CDR3. The genes are TRBV6-5 and TRBJ1-1; D is possibly TRBD1 (6 bases). The CDR3 is 13 amino acids. CDR1 and CDR2 (germline): MNHEY, SVGAGI. V lost 6 bases and J lost 2, with 10 bases in between. CDR3 sequence (DNA): TGTGCCAGCAGCCCACAGGGCAACACTGAAGCTTTCTTT. Protein sequence: CASSPQGNTEAFF.

V usage is TRBV9 and J usage is TRBJ1-5; D may be TRBD1 (5 bases). This CDR3 is 15 amino acids long. V lost 0 bases and J lost 1, with 8 bases in between. Germline V gene sequence: CDR1 SGDLS, CDR2 YYNGEE. The CDR3 coding sequence is TGTGCCAGCAGCGTAGAGGGGAACAGCAATCAGCCCCAGCATTTT. As protein: CASSVEGNSNQPQHF.

This clone was seen many times. The rearrangement joins TRBV3-1 (or the pseudogene TRBV3-2) to TRBJ2-1, with a tentative D call TRBD1 (6 bases). The CDR3 is made up of 16 amino acids. CDR1 is LGHDT, CDR2 YNNKEL, per germline (reference sequence). Trimming removed 4 bases from V and 2 bases from J, with 15 bases in between. The CDR3 protein is CASSRGTPRPYNEQFF. In DNA, the CDR3 is TGTGCCAGCAGCCGAGGGACACCTCGGCCCTACAATGAGCAGTTCTTC.

This clone came up once. The chain combines TRBV2 with TRBJ1-6, with no clear D. The CDR3 has 15 residues. V was trimmed by 4 bases and J by 4 bases, leaving 11 bases between them. The germline V gene encodes CDR1 SNHLY and CDR2 FYNNEI. CDR3 region: CASSVDNRYNSPLHF. The DNA for the CDR3 is TGTGCCAGCAGTGTAGACAATCGTTATAATTCACCCCTCCACTTT.

The rearrangement links TRBV19 to TRBJ1-5, with a weak D call TRBD1 (6 bases). Per the germline V gene, CDR1 is LNHDA and CDR2 is SQIVND (reference sequence). The V gene lost 4 bases and the J gene lost 3 bases, with 13 bases spanning the gap. The CDR3 runs to 15 residues. The CDR3 DNA sequence: TGTGCCAGTAGTAACAGACAGGCCCTCAATCAGCCCCAGCATTTT. Its protein is CASSNRQALNQPQHF. The full variable domain, rest sourced from reference TRBV19 and TRBJ1-5, is DGGITQSPKYLFRKEGQNVTLSCEQNLNHDAMYWYRQDPGQGLRLIYYSQIVNDFQKGDIAEGYSVSREKKESFPLTVTSAQKNPTAFYLCASSNRQALNQPQHFGDGTRLSIL.

As DNA, the CDR3 is TGCAGCGTCCGGACAGGGCCTGAAGCTTTCTTT. Its translation: CSVRTGPEAFF. The genes are TRBV29-1 and TRBJ1-1, with 8 bases matching TRBD1. The CDR3 totals 11 residues. Germline CDR1 SQVTM, CDR2 ANQGSEA. V dropped 6 bases and J dropped 6; count of bases not matched to a gene: 3.

The chain is built from TRBV28 and TRBJ1-5, with 8 bases lining up with TRBD1. CDR1 and CDR2 from the germline V gene are MDHEN and SYDVKM. The CDR3 is 13 amino acids. Trimming at V came to 7 bases and at J to 7 bases, leaving 6 bases not matched to a gene. The CDR3 protein is CASKLQGGQPQHF. CDR3 in DNA: TGTGCCAGCAAGTTACAGGGGGGGCAGCCCCAGCATTTT.

The J gene is TRBJ2-2, the V gene TRBV7-9; TRBD1 matches at 7 bases. CDR3 length: 15 residues. Unmatched junction bases numbered 10, after V lost 5 bases and J lost 7 bases. Germline loops: CDR1 SEHNR, CDR2 FQNEAQ (reference sequence). The CDR3 sequence: CASSLRQGLLGELFF. Written as DNA, the CDR3 is TGTGCCAGCAGCCTACGACAGGGCCTACTCGGGGAGCTGTTTTTT.

In nucleotides, the CDR3 is TGCGCCAGCAGCCCGGACAGGCCGGGAAATGAGCAGTTCTTC. Translating it yields CASSPDRPGNEQFF. This sequence joins TRBV5-1 and TRBJ2-1, with 7 bases matching TRBD1. Germline CDR1 reads SGHRS; CDR2 reads YFSETQ. The CDR3 has 14 amino acids. V shed 4 bases and J 7 bases; nucleotides not matched to a gene: 8.

This clone came up once. The chain joins TRBV4-1 to TRBJ2-1; no clear D gene. Germline CDR1 and CDR2: MGHRA and YSYEKL. V lost 1 base and J lost 5, with 9 bases in between. The CDR3 runs to 14 residues. DNA of the CDR3: TGCGCCAGCAGCCAAGGACGTGGAGACAATGAGCAGTTCTTC. This encodes CASSQGRGDNEQFF.

The gene calls are TRBV14 and TRBJ2-1; no reliable D call. The CDR3 totals 14 residues. Trimming left V 2 bases short and J 0 bases short, with 5 bases between. The germline V gene encodes CDR1 SGHDN and CDR2 FVKESK. The DNA of the CDR3 is TGTGCCAGCAGCCAAACTTACTCCTACAATGAGCAGTTCTTC. Its protein product is CASSQTYSYNEQFF.

The chain recombines TRBV2 with TRBJ2-1; 10 bases map to TRBD2. The J segment lost 4 bases and the V segment lost 8 bases, leaving 8 bases of the junction unmatched. Germline CDR1 and CDR2: SNHLY and FYNNEI. The CDR3 is made up of 15 amino acids. The CDR3 nucleotides are TGTGCCAGCGTCATTAGCGGGGGGCCGTACAATGAGCAGTTCTTC. Its protein is CASVISGGPYNEQFF.

This rearrangement joins TRBV15 to TRBJ1-5, with 10 bases aligning to TRBD1. After removal of 1 base from V and 7 bases from J, the junction contained 7 bases not matched to a gene. CDR1 LNHNV and CDR2 YYDKDF come from the germline V gene (reference sequence). The CDR3 is 16 residues long. The chain's CDR3 is CATSRVDRGLWQPQHF. CDR3 nucleotide sequence: TGTGCCACCAGCAGAGTGGACAGGGGGTTATGGCAGCCCCAGCATTTT.

This chain links TRBV6-5 with TRBJ2-5; 8 nucleotides agree with TRBD1. V was clipped by 8 bases and J by 7 bases; unmatched bases: 9. CDR1 and CDR2 (germline): MNHEY, SVGAGI. The CDR3 spans 13 residues. The CDR3 DNA follows: TGTGCCAGCGGACAGGGCCTGCTTGGGACCCAGTACTTC. This codes for CASGQGLLGTQYF.

J is TRBJ2-1 and V is TRBV18, with TRBD1 matching over 10 bases. Trimming cost V 4 bases and J 4 bases; bases outside gene matches: 10. The CDR3 has 17 residues. The germline V gene has CDR1 KGHSH and CDR2 LQKENI. CDR3 region: CASSRKPGQGLYNEQFF. CDR3 in DNA: TGTGCCAGCTCACGAAAACCGGGACAGGGGCTGTACAATGAGCAGTTCTTC.

This clone was counted a single time. This chain uses TRBV28 with TRBJ1-1; D possibly corresponds to TRBD1 (6 bases). This CDR3 region has 17 residues. With 5 bases removed from V and 0 bases from J, the gap between germline ends came to 19 bases. Germline V CDR1 and CDR2: MDHEN, SYDVKM. The CDR3, as DNA: TGTGCCAGCAGTCTCCTAACGACAGGAAACATGAACACTGAAGCTTTCTTT. Translated, it gives CASSLLTTGNMNTEAFF.

This clone came up once. The chain uses TRBV29-1 and TRBJ1-1, with TRBD1 as a possible D gene (5 bases). This CDR3 comprises 15 residues. With 0 bases removed from V and 7 bases from J, the gap between germline ends came to 18 bases. Germline assignment: CDR1 SQVTM and CDR2 ANQGSEA. The CDR3 region is CSVEDPWGSLGEAFF. In nucleotides, the CDR3 is TGCAGCGTTGAAGATCCGTGGGGCTCGTTAGGTGAAGCTTTCTTT. Variable domain in full (rest from reference TRBV29-1 and TRBJ1-1): SAVISQKPSRDICQRGTSLTIQCQVDSQVTMMFWYRQQPGQSLTLIATANQGSEATYESGFVIDKFPISRPNLTFSTLTVSNMSPEDSSIYLCSVEDPWGSLGEAFFGQGTRLTVV.

This clone was picked up one time. CDR3 protein: CASSVAGGEETQYF. The DNA of the CDR3 is TGTGCCAGCAGCGTAGCGGGGGGTGAAGAGACCCAGTACTTC. The chain recombines TRBV28 with TRBJ2-5; 10 nucleotides align to TRBD2. This CDR3 region has 14 residues. Trimming at V came to 6 bases and at J to 3 bases, leaving 4 bases not matched to a gene. CDR1 is MDHEN, CDR2 SYDVKM, per germline.

The chain employs TRBV3-1 (or the pseudogene TRBV3-2) and TRBJ2-2, with D unclear. Per germline, CDR1 LGHDT and CDR2 YNNKEL (reference sequence). The CDR3 is made up of 14 amino acids. Trimming took 1 base from V and 5 from J, leaving 8 bases between them. DNA of the CDR3: TGTGCCAGCAGCCAAGGCGTCGGTACCGGGGAGCTGTTTTTT. Amino acid sequence: CASSQGVGTGELFF.

The chain employs TRBV6-1 and TRBJ1-6; D is perhaps TRBD1 (6 bases). The V end was cut by 2 bases, the J end by 0 bases, with 11 bases between. This CDR3 contains 17 residues. The germline gives CDR1 MNHNS, CDR2 SASEGT. CDR3 amino acids: CASSELGAASYNSPLHF. Here the CDR3 DNA reads TGTGCCAGCAGTGAATTGGGGGCAGCCTCCTATAATTCACCCCTCCACTTT.

The J gene is TRBJ1-1, the V gene TRBV5-1, with D tentatively TRBD1 (6 bases). The V and J ends lost 0 bases and 9 bases respectively, with 9 bases between them. This CDR3 has 12 residues. The germline V gene encodes CDR1 SGHRS and CDR2 YFSETQ. The chain's CDR3 is CASSLGGQQAFF. The CDR3 bases are TGCGCCAGCAGCTTGGGAGGACAGCAAGCTTTCTTT.

This rearrangement joins TRBV4-1 to TRBJ2-1; no firm D call. The CDR3 is 15 amino acids. Trimming took off 8 bases at V and 0 bases at J, with 14 bases between the two ends. Germline CDR1 and CDR2: MGHRA and YSYEKL. CDR3 sequence reads: CASALSESSYNEQFF. CDR3 DNA: TGCGCCAGCGCGTTATCGGAGAGCTCCTACAATGAGCAGTTCTTC.

The chain employs TRBV3-1 (or the pseudogene TRBV3-2) and TRBJ1-2; D is possibly TRBD1 (5 bases). Looked up from germline, CDR1 is LGHDT and CDR2 is YNNKEL (reference sequence). The CDR3 loop spans 16 amino acids. V was pared by 1 base and J by 5 bases, with 17 bases between. CDR3 nucleotide sequence: TGTGCCAGCAGCCAAGGGGATGGGCAGGGTCAATATGGCTACACCTTC. It yields the protein CASSQGDGQGQYGYTF.

The chain links TRBV7-9 to TRBJ1-4; 11 bases are a match to TRBD1. J gave up 2 bases and V 2 bases, and 4 bases lay outside the gene matches. Germline V gene data show CDR1 as SEHNR and CDR2 as FQNEAQ (reference sequence). The CDR3 runs to 17 residues. The CDR3 region is CASSLRTGGSTNEKLFF. CDR3 bases: TGTGCCAGCAGCTTAAGGACAGGGGGCTCGACTAATGAAAAACTGTTTTTT.

This rearrangement joins TRBV7-2 to TRBJ1-2; 7 nucleotides align to TRBD1. Trimming cost V 3 bases and J 8 bases; bases outside gene matches: 12. Germline CDR1 is SGHTA and CDR2 is FQGNSA. The CDR3 length is 15 residues. The CDR3 spells CASSFHGGLGGGYTF. The CDR3 nucleotides are TGTGCCAGCAGCTTCCACGGGGGACTAGGGGGCGGCTACACCTTC. Full variable domain (missing parts from reference TRBV7-2 and TRBJ1-2): GAGVSQSPSNKVTEKGKDVELRCDPISGHTALYWYRQSLGQGLEFLIYFQGNSAPDKSGLPSDRFSAERTGGSVSTLTIQRTQQEDSAVYLCASSFHGGLGGGYTFGSGTRLTVV.